This T cell receptor beta chain was obtained from a study of spatial heterogeneity in lung cancer. Overall study: Donors were over 70 untreated early-stage non-small cell lung cancer patients. The authors sequenced available follow-up PBMC samples, taken a median of roughly 26 months after resection.

TCRdb recomputed calls from the 5' RACE reads with MiXCR, one row per CDR3 protein. Of around 30,000 distinct CDR3 sequences listed, approximately 6% were seen once; the top ten hold roughly a fifth. At least ten counts were recorded for this clonotype. The time point denotes: blood at routine non-recurrence follow-up after resection. Without sorting, whole RNA was sequenced from tumor, nontumor lung or frozen PBMC. Germline CDR1 MDHEN, CDR2 SYDVKM. V was pared by 7 bases and J by 3 bases, with 15 bases between. This CDR3 contains 14 residues. This TCR derives from a male donor with early-stage non-small cell lung cancer. The sample was PBMCs, taken at follow-up. This rearrangement joins TRBV28 to TRBJ1-2; no definite D call. CDR3 nucleotides: TGTGCCAGCATCCTTTCTGGGTCCTACTATGGCTACACCTTC. Translated: CASILSGSYYGYTF.